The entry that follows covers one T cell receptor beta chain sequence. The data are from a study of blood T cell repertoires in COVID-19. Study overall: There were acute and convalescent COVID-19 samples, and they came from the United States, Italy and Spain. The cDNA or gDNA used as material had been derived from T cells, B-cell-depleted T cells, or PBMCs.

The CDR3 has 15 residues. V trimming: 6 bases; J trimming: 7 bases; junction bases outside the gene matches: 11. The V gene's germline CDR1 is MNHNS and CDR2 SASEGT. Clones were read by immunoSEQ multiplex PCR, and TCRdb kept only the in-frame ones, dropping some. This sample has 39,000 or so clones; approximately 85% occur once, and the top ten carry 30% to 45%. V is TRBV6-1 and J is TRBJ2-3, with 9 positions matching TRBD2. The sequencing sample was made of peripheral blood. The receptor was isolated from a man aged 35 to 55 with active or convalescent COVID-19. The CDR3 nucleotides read TGTGCCAGCAGCTTCCAGCGGGGGGCCTCATATACGCAGTATTTT. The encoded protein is CASSFQRGASYTQYF.